A selection of T cell receptor beta chains follows, all from one sample in a study of T cell responses to AZD1222 COVID-19 vaccine. Profiled with immunoSEQ multiplex PCR; TCRdb holds only in-frame clones, not every one. Of about 57,000 clones in the sample, around 86% were seen once. Here the sequenced sample was peripheral blood, taken on day 0 of AZD1222 vaccination. The source is an adult in good health. The CDR3 runs from the conserved cysteine through the conserved F or W. The D gene is left open where the match is weak. Where a row states a size, it is once, few, many or the class of an expanded clone; other rows omit it.

size | J | D | V | CDR3 | DNA
few | TRBJ1-2 | - | TRBV5-1 | CASSLDRVSNYGYTF | TGCGCCAGCAGCTTGGACAGGGTTTCTAACTATGGCTACACCTTC
- | TRBJ1-5 | - | TRBV7-9 | CASSQGTQPQHF | TGTGCCAGCAGTCAGGGGACCCAGCCCCAGCATTTT
- | TRBJ2-3 | TRBD1 | TRBV19 | CASLKQGAGVDTQYF | TGTGCCAGCCTCAAACAGGGGGCGGGAGTGGATACGCAGTATTTT
- | TRBJ2-7 | TRBD2 | TRBV5-1 | CASSLGLAGAYEQYF | TGCGCCAGCAGCTTGGGACTAGCGGGTGCCTACGAGCAGTACTTC
- | TRBJ1-3 | - | TRBV11-3 | CAPFGGMPPPPGNTIYF | TGTGCCCCGTTTGGTGGGATGCCACCTCCACCGGGAAACACCATATATTTT
- | TRBJ2-7 | - | TRBV28 | CASSSQGSYEQYF | TGTGCCAGCAGTTCCCAGGGTTCCTACGAGCAGTACTTC
- | TRBJ1-2 | - | TRBV3-1/TRBV3-2 | CASSQEWSGTTF | TGTGCCAGCAGCCAAGAATGGTCAGGGACTACCTTC
- | TRBJ2-5 | TRBD1 | TRBV6-5 | CASSYQGQAGETQYF | TGTGCCAGCAGTTACCAGGGACAGGCCGGAGAGACCCAGTACTTC
- | TRBJ2-1 | - | TRBV11-2 | CASSLWSQGYNEQFF | TGTGCCAGCAGCCTATGGTCCCAGGGTTACAATGAGCAGTTCTTC
- | TRBJ1-5 | - | TRBV9 | CASSIRADNQPQHF | TGTGCCAGCAGCATCCGGGCGGACAATCAGCCCCAGCATTTT
- | TRBJ2-3 | - | TRBV7-2 | CASSPIAVSTDTQYF | TGTGCCAGCAGCCCCATAGCGGTTAGCACAGATACGCAGTATTTT
- | TRBJ2-3 | TRBD2 | TRBV30 | CAWAGLATSTDTQYF | TGTGCCTGGGCGGGACTAGCGACTAGCACAGATACGCAGTATTTT
- | TRBJ1-2 | - | TRBV6-5 | CASSYGLTAGRGYTF | TGTGCCAGCAGTTATGGTTTAACGGCAGGGCGTGGCTACACCTTC
- | TRBJ1-1 | - | TRBV12-3/TRBV12-4 | CASSRGPSTEAFF | TGTGCCAGCAGCCGGGGGCCGTCCACTGAAGCTTTCTTT
- | TRBJ1-5 | - | TRBV30 | CAWSVMGTQPQHF | TGTGCCTGGAGTGTAATGGGGACTCAGCCCCAGCATTTT
- | TRBJ1-5 | - | TRBV4-1 | CASSQAQGSNQPQHF | TGCGCCAGCAGCCAAGCTCAGGGTTCGAATCAGCCCCAGCATTTT
few | TRBJ2-5 | - | TRBV2 | CASSEKNSEETQYF | TGTGCCAGCAGTGAGAAAAATAGCGAGGAGACCCAGTACTTC
- | TRBJ2-3 | - | TRBV3-1/TRBV3-2 | CASSQKSTGESARAQYF | TGTGCCAGCAGCCAAAAATCCACCGGGGAGTCCGCGAGGGCGCAGTATTTT
- | TRBJ1-2 | TRBD1 | TRBV19 | CASRWSRDSYGYTF | TGTGCCAGCAGATGGTCCCGGGACAGCTATGGCTACACCTTC
- | TRBJ1-5 | TRBD1 | TRBV4-2 | CASSPGTGNQPQHF | TGTGCCAGCAGCCCTGGGACAGGGAATCAGCCCCAGCATTTT
- | TRBJ1-5 | - | TRBV29-1 | CSVGAGVDQPQHF | TGCAGCGTTGGTGCGGGAGTTGATCAGCCCCAGCATTTT
- | TRBJ2-5 | - | TRBV19 | CASSTLVGHRNQETQYF | TGTGCCAGTAGCACGTTAGTTGGACATAGGAATCAAGAGACCCAGTACTTC
- | TRBJ2-3 | TRBD1 | TRBV7-6 | CASSFSGQGYTDTQYF | TGTGCCAGCAGCTTTAGCGGACAGGGCTACACAGATACGCAGTATTTT
- | TRBJ1-5 | - | TRBV6-5 | CASRVSGGNQPQHF | TGTGCCAGCCGCGTGTCAGGGGGCAATCAGCCCCAGCATTTT
- | TRBJ2-6 | TRBD1 | TRBV19 | CASSIPTGTGDVLTF | TGTGCCAGTAGTATTCCCACCGGGACAGGGGACGTATTGACTTTC
- | TRBJ2-3 | - | TRBV6-5 | CASSYLGADTQYF | TGTGCCAGCAGTTACCTGGGTGCAGATACGCAGTATTTT
- | TRBJ2-7 | TRBD1 | TRBV28 | CASRTQGQGGYEQYF | TGTGCCAGCAGAACCCAGGGACAGGGGGGCTACGAGCAGTACTTC
- | TRBJ2-1 | - | TRBV7-2 | CASRPLNEQFF | TGTGCCAGCAGACCCCTCAATGAGCAGTTCTTC
once | TRBJ1-2 | - | TRBV24-1 | CATRGGPGDTF | TGTGCCACCAGGGGGGGGCCAGGGGACACCTTC
- | TRBJ1-4 | TRBD1 | TRBV7-2 | CASSPIDRATNEKLFF | TGTGCCAGCAGCCCCATAGACAGGGCGACTAATGAAAAACTGTTTTTT
once | TRBJ1-2 | - | TRBV5-8 | CASSLGTGGYTF | TGTGCCAGCAGCTTGGGGACGGGAGGCTACACCTTC
- | TRBJ2-7 | - | TRBV5-4 | CASSLAQRDRGIYEQYF | TGTGCCAGCAGCTTGGCGCAGCGGGACAGAGGGATTTACGAGCAGTACTTC
few | TRBJ1-5 | TRBD1 | TRBV5-1 | CASSLGQGDQPQHF | TGCGCCAGCAGCTTAGGACAGGGGGATCAGCCCCAGCATTTT
- | TRBJ2-7 | TRBD2 | TRBV27 | CASSLLGLAASYEQYF | TGTGCCAGCAGCCTATTGGGTCTAGCGGCCTCCTACGAGCAGTACTTC
- | TRBJ2-7 | - | TRBV27 | CASSLSWRGLEQYF | TGTGCCAGCAGTTTATCTTGGCGGGGGCTGGAGCAGTACTTC
- | TRBJ2-1 | - | TRBV30 | CAWLSPRPYNEQFF | TGTGCCTGGCTATCCCCAAGGCCGTACAATGAGCAGTTCTTC
- | TRBJ1-2 | TRBD1 | TRBV2 | CASRGGQGYTF | TGTGCCAGCAGAGGGGGCCAGGGCTACACCTTC
- | TRBJ1-2 | - | TRBV4-2 | CASSQDRSGFYYGYTF | TGTGCCAGCAGCCAAGACCGGTCAGGGTTTTACTATGGCTACACCTTC
few | TRBJ1-1 | - | TRBV5-5 | CASSFLPNTEAFF | TGTGCCAGCAGCTTCCTTCCGAACACTGAAGCTTTCTTT
- | TRBJ2-1 | TRBD2 | TRBV20-1 | CSASELAGDVTYNEQFF | TGCAGTGCTAGTGAGTTAGCGGGAGATGTGACCTACAATGAGCAGTTCTTC
- | TRBJ2-7 | TRBD1 | TRBV7-3 | CASSFAGGGYEQYF | TGTGCCAGCAGCTTTGCAGGGGGCGGCTACGAGCAGTACTTC
- | TRBJ2-7 | - | TRBV6-2/TRBV6-3 | CASSQDSSYEQYF | TGTGCCAGCAGCCAGGACAGCTCCTACGAGCAGTACTTC
- | TRBJ1-4 | - | TRBV28 | CASSLTTGSNEKLFF | TGTGCCAGCAGTTTAACAACGGGATCTAATGAAAAACTGTTTTTT
- | TRBJ1-2 | - | TRBV9 | CASSVGNYGYTF | TGTGCCAGCAGCGTGGGAAACTATGGCTACACCTTC
- | TRBJ1-2 | - | TRBV6-1 | CASSEALGGGWFGYTF | TGTGCCAGCAGTGAAGCTCTTGGCGGCGGATGGTTTGGCTACACCTTC
once | TRBJ2-7 | TRBD2 | TRBV5-1 | CASSRTTSGNPYEQYF | TGCGCCAGCAGCCGAACGACTAGCGGAAACCCCTACGAGCAGTACTTC
- | TRBJ2-5 | - | TRBV7-2 | CASSFTSGETQYF | TGTGCCAGCAGTTTTACCTCGGGGGAGACCCAGTACTTC
- | TRBJ2-2 | TRBD2 | TRBV19 | CASTGGGPTGELFF | TGTGCCAGTACGGGGGGAGGGCCGACCGGGGAGCTGTTTTTT
- | TRBJ2-7 | TRBD1 | TRBV30 | CARTGQGSYEQYF | TGTGCCAGGACGGGACAGGGATCCTACGAGCAGTACTTC
- | TRBJ1-4 | - | TRBV4-1 | CASSQEPGLFNEKLFF | TGCGCCAGCAGCCAAGAGCCAGGTCTGTTCAATGAAAAACTGTTTTTT
- | TRBJ1-2 | - | TRBV27 | CASRGAGDHYGYTF | TGTGCCAGCAGGGGAGCGGGGGACCACTATGGCTACACCTTC
- | TRBJ2-7 | - | TRBV19 | CASSTGRDTYEQYF | TGTGCCAGTAGTACGGGGAGAGACACCTACGAGCAGTACTTC
- | TRBJ2-1 | - | TRBV6-5 | CASSYYSSYNEQFF | TGTGCCAGCAGTTATTATTCTTCCTACAATGAGCAGTTCTTC
- | TRBJ2-7 | - | TRBV20-1 | CSASSRPPVYEQYF | TGCAGTGCTAGTTCCAGGCCCCCGGTCTACGAGCAGTACTTC
- | TRBJ1-1 | - | TRBV13 | CASSSQDRNTEAFF | TGTGCCAGCAGCTCTCAGGACAGGAACACTGAAGCTTTCTTT